One sample yielded the 29 T cell receptor beta chains listed below, sequenced in a study of regulatory T cells in long-lasting Graves disease. Construction of TCR beta libraries relied on iRepertoire HTBI primers and on Arm-PCR targeting CDR3 regions. TCRdb fed the multiplex PCR reads into MiXCR, producing one record per CDR3 protein. Altogether about 420,000 distinct CDR3 sequences are present, about a sixth being singletons, with the ten largest covering around 23%. Stated time point: newly diagnosed GD, antithyroid drugs for less than 3 months. The authors made the TCR library using RNA they extracted from PBMCs. Another study also made use of these data, one on T cells in Graves' hyperthyroidism and ophthalmopathy.

The sample consisted of peripheral blood mononuclear cells (PBMCs), taken at new diagnosis, from a patient treated with antithyroid drugs. The origin of the receptors is a woman aged 18-35 years with Graves disease.

This clonotype was recorded a few times. The V call is TRBV5-4, the J call TRBJ2-3; 9 nucleotides match TRBD2. CDR1 and CDR2 (germline): SGHNT, YYREEE (reference sequence). The CDR3 contains 16 residues. The trim removed 0 bases at V and 4 bases at J, leaving 6 bases unmatched. In DNA, the CDR3 is TGTGCCAGCAGCTTGGGGCCTAGCGGGAAGGCAGATACGCAGTATTTT. Translated, it gives CASSLGPSGKADTQYF.

The V call is TRBV7-2, the J call TRBJ1-5; D gene ambiguous. V was cut by 4 bases and J by 5 bases, with 9 bases left in between. Germline CDR1 and CDR2: SGHTA and FQGNSA. This CDR3 region has 13 residues. CDR3 in amino acids: CASSSFSDQPQHF. CDR3 DNA sequence: TGTGCCAGCAGCTCCTTCAGCGATCAGCCCCAGCATTTT.

The chain is built from TRBV6-1 and TRBJ1-5; perhaps TRBD1 as D (5 bases). The V end was cut by 2 bases, the J end by 4 bases, with 9 bases between. This CDR3 has 14 amino acids. In germline, CDR1 is MNHNS, CDR2 SASEGT. CDR3 nucleotide sequence: TGTGCCAGCAGTGAACGGGGGTCTAATCAGCCCCAGCATTTT. Amino acids: CASSERGSNQPQHF.

This clonotype appeared a few times. The rearrangement links TRBV28 to TRBJ1-3, with D tentatively TRBD1 (5 bases). Germline lookup yields CDR1 MDHEN and CDR2 SYDVKM. V gave up 4 bases and J gave up 1 base, with 8 bases separating them. The CDR3 loop spans 14 amino acids. The chain's CDR3 is CASSSPGSGNTIYF. The CDR3 region has the DNA TGTGCCAGCAGTTCGCCAGGGTCTGGAAACACCATATATTTT.

This clonotype was recorded a few times. An end of the junction does not agree with germline; a read error may underlie this. The chain combines TRBV29-1 with TRBJ2-1, with D tentatively TRBD1 (5 bases). There are 11 residues in the CDR3. Germline V gives CDR1 SQVTM, CDR2 ANQGSEA. CDR3 in DNA: TGCAGCGTTGTCCAGGGATTAATGGTTTTTTTC. Translation gives CSVVQGLMVFF.

The sample holds many counts of this clonotype. This chain connects TRBV4-1 to TRBJ1-5; 10 nucleotides align to TRBD1. The CDR3 is 15 amino acids. Germline loops: CDR1 MGHRA, CDR2 YSYEKL. Germline trimming cut 4 bases from V and 5 bases from J; bases unmatched to any gene: 5. CDR3 nucleotides: TGCGCCAGCAGCCTGGGACAGGGGTTCGATCAGCCCCAGCATTTT. It yields the protein CASSLGQGFDQPQHF.

This clonotype was counted a few times. Sequence at one end of the junction differs from germline and may be a read error. J is TRBJ2-3 and V is TRBV6-4; the match to TRBD2 covers 9 bases. This CDR3 has 15 amino acids. Germline assignment: CDR1 MRHNA and CDR2 SNTAGT. Here the CDR3 DNA reads TGTGCCAGCAGTGACTCAGCGGGGGGCACAGATAAGCAGTATTTT. Its translation is CASSDSAGGTDKQYF.

The sample holds many counts of this clonotype. This chain connects TRBV11-2 to TRBJ2-1; 7 bases agree with TRBD2. The V gene's germline CDR1 is SGHAT and CDR2 FQNNGV. V trimming: 0 bases; J trimming: 9 bases; junction bases outside the gene matches: 17. The CDR3 totals 18 residues. This CDR3 is CASSLEGLGRETESEQFF. The CDR3 coding sequence is TGTGCCAGCAGCTTAGAAGGACTAGGGCGGGAGACGGAATCTGAGCAGTTCTTC.

This clonotype was picked up a small number of times. This clone may be a read error of a much larger clone one base away. The chain couples TRBV2 to TRBJ2-1, with TRBD1 matching over 8 bases. Gene TRBJ2-7 matches the end of the DNA better, so the J call may be wrong. CDR1 is SNHLY and CDR2 is FYNNEI in the germline V gene. The CDR3 is made up of 14 amino acids. The CDR3 region has the DNA TGTGCCAGCCACACAGGGGGATTATACAATGAGCAGTACTTC. Its protein is CASHTGGLYNEQYF.

This clonotype was seen at least ten times. Germline is not matched at one junction end, which may reflect a read error. This sequence joins TRBV11-2 and TRBJ2-7; the D is unclear. Germline V CDR1 and CDR2: SGHAT, FQNNGV. The length of the CDR3 is 14 residues. In nucleotides, the CDR3 is TGTGCCAGCAGCTTAACCGGGCGCTCCCACGAGCAGTACTTC. It yields the protein CASSLTGRSHEQYF.

This clonotype was detected only a few times. The chain employs TRBV10-3 and TRBJ2-7, with 9 bases lining up with TRBD1. The V and J ends lost 3 bases and 3 bases, in that order; junction bases with no gene match: 18. This CDR3 has 19 residues. Germline CDR1 is ENHRY and CDR2 is SYGVKD. The CDR3 bases are TGTGCCATCAGTGAATTGAGCGGAGGCCTGGGACAGGGATTCTACGAGCAGTACTTC. Translation: CAISELSGGLGQGFYEQYF.

This clonotype has just a few counts. The chain links TRBV11-3 to TRBJ2-1; 9 bases agree with TRBD1. The CDR3 covers 13 residues. Germline loops: CDR1 SGHNT, CDR2 YENEEA. With V trimmed by 6 bases and J by 6 bases, 3 bases remained unmatched. CDR3 amino acids: CASRGTGRNEQFF. CDR3 nucleotides: TGTGCCAGCAGGGGGACAGGGCGCAATGAGCAGTTCTTC.

The gene calls are TRBV19 and TRBJ1-5; D not resolved. The V gene's germline CDR1 is LNHDA and CDR2 SQIVND (reference sequence). The CDR3 runs to 12 residues. The V end was cut by 3 bases, the J end by 4 bases, with 4 bases between. The CDR3 region has the DNA TGTGCCAGTAGTATCTTAAATCAGCCCCAGCATTTT. It specifies CASSILNQPQHF.

The sample holds a few counts of this clonotype. V gene TRBV29-1 combines with J gene TRBJ1-2; D remains ambiguous. With 7 bases removed from V and 4 bases from J, the gap between germline ends came to 10 bases. The CDR3 has 11 residues. The germline V gene encodes CDR1 SQVTM and CDR2 ANQGSEA. This CDR3 reads CSASNRYGYTF. The CDR3 nucleotides are TGCAGCGCCTCCAACCGCTATGGCTACACCTTC.

In its sample, this clonotype was seen many times. The rearrangement joins TRBV7-3 to TRBJ2-3, with D uncertain. V was cut by 1 base and J by 2 bases, with 7 bases left in between. Germline V gene lookup returns CDR1 SGHTA and CDR2 FQGTGA. The CDR3 runs 14 residues. The CDR3 bases are TGTGCCAGCAGCTTAATTCCAGCCACAGATACGCAGTATTTT. Translating gives CASSLIPATDTQYF.

This chain uses TRBV5-1 with TRBJ1-1, with 8 positions matching TRBD1. This CDR3 comprises 15 residues. Germline V gene data show CDR1 as SGHRS and CDR2 as YFSETQ. Unmatched junction bases numbered 7, after V lost 5 bases and J lost 1 base. CDR3 nucleotides: TGCGCCAGCAGATCAGGGGGCGCGGCGAACACTGAAGCTTTCTTT. It specifies CASRSGGAANTEAFF.

A remark on this clonotype: Compared with germline, one end of the junction differs, possibly owing to a read error. V is TRBV7-6 and J is TRBJ2-5; 8 positions match TRBD2. CDR3 length: 16 residues. Germline V lookup: CDR1 SGHVS, CDR2 FNYEAQ. The CDR3 spells CASSPDVGGARETRYF. The CDR3 region has the DNA TGTGCCAGCAGCCCCGATGTCGGGGGGGCGCGGGAGACCCGGTACTTC.

This clonotype was found many times. In DNA, the CDR3 is TGTGCCAGCAGCCAGAGTTCACAAGAGACCCAGTACTTC. Protein product: CASSQSSQETQYF. The rearrangement joins TRBV7-3 to TRBJ2-5, with D hard to call. V was cut by 5 bases and J by 2 bases, with 9 bases left in between. This CDR3 has 13 residues. CDR1 is SGHTA, CDR2 FQGTGA, per germline.

This clonotype was picked up many times. The chain couples TRBV28 to TRBJ2-1; unclear D gene. This CDR3 is built from 10 residues. The V and J ends lost 3 bases and 7 bases respectively, with 1 base between them. Germline V gene data show CDR1 as MDHEN and CDR2 as SYDVKM. As DNA, the CDR3 is TGTGCCAGCAGTTTGAATGAGCAGTTCTTC. Amino acids: CASSLNEQFF.

This clonotype has more than one count but fewer than ten. The rearrangement uses TRBV9 and TRBJ2-5, with 10 bases aligning to TRBD2. The V segment lost 3 bases and the J segment 4 bases; nucleotides outside the gene matches: 9. CDR3 length equals 16 residues. Per germline, CDR1 SGDLS and CDR2 YYNGEE. The CDR3 loop is CASSATPAGGGETQYF. As DNA, the CDR3 is TGTGCCAGCAGCGCGACTCCAGCGGGGGGGGGAGAGACCCAGTACTTC.

This clonotype appeared a few times. This chain connects TRBV9 to TRBJ1-5; tentatively, D is TRBD1 (6 bases). The CDR3 covers 15 residues. Germline values: CDR1 SGDLS, CDR2 YYNGEE. V was trimmed by 0 bases and J by 8 bases, leaving 15 bases between them. CDR3 residues: CASSVGSGGQEPQHF. The CDR3 coding sequence is TGTGCCAGCAGCGTAGGGTCGGGGGGGCAGGAGCCCCAGCATTTT. The variable domain in full, with the rest retrieved from reference TRBV9 and TRBJ1-5, is DSGVTQTPKHLITATGQRVTLRCSPRSGDLSVYWYQQSLDQGLQFLIQYYNGEERAKGNILERFSAQQFPDLHSELNLSSLELGDSALYFCASSVGSGGQEPQHFGDGTRLSIL.

This clonotype was counted a few times. The chain carries TRBV27 and TRBJ2-5, with D perhaps matching TRBD1 or TRBD2 (5 bases each). Germline V gene data show CDR1 as MNHEY and CDR2 as SMNVEV (reference sequence). CDR3 length: 16 residues. V was pared by 8 bases and J by 0 bases, with 19 bases between. The CDR3 bases are TGTGCCAGCGGGGGAGAGGGCTACTCTAACCAAGAGACCCAGTACTTC. Its translation is CASGGEGYSNQETQYF.

This clonotype has more than one count but fewer than ten. One junction end disagrees with the germline gene, perhaps due to a read error. The chain has TRBV30 and TRBJ2-5; D may be TRBD2 (6 bases). The J call may be in error: the DNA end matches TRBJ2-1 better. The CDR3 runs 12 residues. CDR1 is GTSNPN and CDR2 is SVGIG in the germline V gene (reference sequence). This CDR3 is CVWQGTYNEQFF. CDR3 DNA sequence: TGTGTCTGGCAAGGGACTTACAATGAGCAGTTCTTC.

This clonotype has a single count. The rearrangement uses TRBV7-6 and TRBJ2-1, with 12 bases lining up with TRBD2. The trim removed 4 bases at V and 8 bases at J, leaving 12 bases unmatched. Germline CDR1 SGHVS, CDR2 FNYEAQ. CDR3 length: 17 amino acids. DNA for the CDR3: TGTGCCAGCAGCTCTAACGGACTAGCGGGATCTAGGGATGAGCAGTTCTTC. Translated: CASSSNGLAGSRDEQFF.

This clonotype was seen ten or more times. The chain employs TRBV12-3 or TRBV12-4 and TRBJ1-2, with TRBD1 matching over 9 bases. The CDR3 is made up of 12 amino acids. V was clipped by 6 bases and J by 7 bases; unmatched bases: 3. The CDR3 region has the DNA TGTGCCAGCAGGTTGGACAGGGGTGGCTACACCTTC. It codes for CASRLDRGGYTF.

V and J are TRBV7-3 and TRBJ2-1, with D possibly matching TRBD2 (6 bases). The CDR3 has 15 residues. Between the trimmed V and J ends, which lost 5 bases and 6 bases, there was a span of 17 bases. CDR1 is SGHTA and CDR2 is FQGTGA in the germline V gene. The CDR3 sequence is CASSARDSTLNEQFF. In DNA, the CDR3 is TGTGCCAGCAGCGCACGGGACTCGACTCTCAATGAGCAGTTCTTC.

This clonotype has a handful of counts. CDR3 DNA sequence: TGTGCCAGCAGTGCTCGTACGGTCTACGAGCAGTACTTC. Translating gives CASSARTVYEQYF. The genes are TRBV28 and TRBJ2-7; D is unclear. V was cut by 5 bases and J by 3 bases, with 11 bases left in between. CDR3 length: 13 residues. Germline V gene sequence: CDR1 MDHEN, CDR2 SYDVKM.

This clonotype was seen ten or more times. The rearrangement joins TRBV3-1 to TRBJ1-1; D remains ambiguous. The ends were cut back, 4 bases at V and 5 bases at J, with 14 bases in the middle. Germline V gives CDR1 LGHDT, CDR2 YNNKEL (reference sequence). The CDR3 sequence is 14 residues long. DNA for the CDR3: TGTGCCAGCAGCCGGACCATGAAAGGTACTGAAGCTTTCTTT. Its protein product is CASSRTMKGTEAFF.

In this sample, this clonotype turned up many times. The chain couples TRBV6-2 or TRBV6-3 to TRBJ2-1; 9 bases map to TRBD2. Germline CDR1 MNHEY, CDR2 SVGEGT. V trimming: 0 bases; J trimming: 4 bases; junction bases outside the gene matches: 1. The CDR3 runs to 15 residues. As DNA, the CDR3 is TGTGCCAGCAGTTACTCGGCGGGAGGGTACAATGAGCAGTTCTTC. Its translation is CASSYSAGGYNEQFF.